These T cell receptor beta chains were read from a single sample in a study of Ad26.COV2.S vaccination and SARS-CoV-2 variants. Using immunoSEQ multiplex PCR, the repertoire was profiled, and TCRdb retains in-frame clones only, with some absent. The repertoire has hundreds of thousands of clones, about 89% of them found once; the top ten carry about 1.5%. The input for sequencing was peripheral blood, taken in a trial of Ad26.COV2.S vaccine versus placebo. The receptors originated from a person aged 18-65 years who received the Ad26.COV2.S COVID-19 vaccine or a placebo. Both conserved end residues are part of each CDR3. The D gene is left open where the match is weak.

.	TRBV7-9	TRBJ2-2	CASSLGGNTGELFF
.	TRBV6-1	TRBJ2-6	CASSEGLSGANVLTF
.	TRBV2	TRBJ1-1	CASSVSWNTEAFF
.	TRBV6-5	TRBJ2-7	CASSYHGGRTYEQYF
TRBD1	TRBV5-8	TRBJ1-2	CASSLPRTGIYGYTF
TRBD1	TRBV9	TRBJ1-5	CASSRTGYSNQPQHF
TRBD1	TRBV4-1	TRBJ2-2	CASSQGTGTGELFF
.	TRBV7-2	TRBJ2-7	CASSPVGPSYEQYF
.	TRBV6-6	TRBJ2-7	CASSYRTEGYEQYF
.	TRBV18	TRBJ2-2	CASSPPRGNTGELFF
TRBD1	TRBV19	TRBJ1-2	CASMTPGQDYGYTF
TRBD2	TRBV5-1	TRBJ2-4	CASSPGTSGTSSYF
TRBD1	TRBV10-3	TRBJ2-1	CAISSGTGGLANEQFF
.	TRBV7-6	TRBJ1-5	CASSYLKGLWWVNQPQHF
.	TRBV19	TRBJ2-1	CASSSHRRSYNEQFF
TRBD2	TRBV19	TRBJ2-7	CASSTGTSALYEQYF
TRBD2	TRBV11-2	TRBJ2-3	CASSQPGLASRDTQYF
.	TRBV5-1	TRBJ1-4	CASSLGVVGLTEKLFF
TRBD1	TRBV2	TRBJ1-1	CASKGQGSKVNTEAFF
TRBD2	TRBV4-3	TRBJ2-7	CASSQGLASYEQYF
TRBD1	TRBV7-9	TRBJ1-2	CASGGQGYGYTF
.	TRBV18	TRBJ2-5	CASSPMAAQETQYF
.	TRBV12-5	TRBJ2-1	CASGLGSSYNEQFF
.	TRBV6-5	TRBJ2-7	CASSYGGKTYEQYF
.	TRBV6-6	TRBJ1-1	CASIKQENTEAFF
TRBD1	TRBV11-2	TRBJ2-7	CASSLGPGTGGYEQYF
.	TRBV27	TRBJ1-2	CASGEDSYYGYTF
.	TRBV19	TRBJ1-1	CASSGPYTEAFF
.	TRBV7-9	TRBJ1-5	CASSLEGGTAIQPQHF
.	TRBV6-5	TRBJ2-3	CASRPGGLGTDTQYF
TRBD2	TRBV7-9	TRBJ2-5	CASSTRAGGIRETQYF
.	TRBV12-5	TRBJ2-3	CASGSRPLLDTQYF
TRBD2	TRBV7-9	TRBJ2-5	CASSPGAGGGETQYF
.	TRBV30	TRBJ1-5	CAWSAPGLGNQPQHF
TRBD1	TRBV27	TRBJ1-2	CASSSWTGGNYGYTF
TRBD2	TRBV29-1	TRBJ2-3	CSVGEYGTSGSFSTDTQYF
TRBD2	TRBV27	TRBJ2-3	CASSLSPSGGSTDTQYF
.	TRBV9	TRBJ2-3	CASSGGGPSTDTQYF
.	TRBV10-1	TRBJ2-1	CASSDPGAAEQFF
.	TRBV4-1	TRBJ1-1	CASSYQQATIVNTEAFF
.	TRBV7-9	TRBJ1-6	CASSLEGSPNSPLHF
.	TRBV6-6	TRBJ2-3	CASSLSTDTQYF
.	TRBV6-6	TRBJ1-2	CASRWNTGTYGYTF
.	TRBV19	TRBJ2-1	CASSIEGRSSYNEQFF
.	TRBV5-6	TRBJ2-7	CASSGWDRRGEQYF
.	TRBV5-6	TRBJ2-3	CASSATGNGADTQYF
.	TRBV18	TRBJ2-7	CASSPSGQGRYEQYF
.	TRBV9	TRBJ2-2	CASSVRDFTGELFF
.	TRBV5-1	TRBJ1-4	CASSEQGANEKLFF
.	TRBV6-5	TRBJ2-3	CASSYAGPSTDTQYF
.	TRBV5-6	TRBJ2-4	CASSSRRGKNIQYF
.	TRBV18	TRBJ2-1	CASSPRLEGNEQFF
TRBD2	TRBV10-2	TRBJ2-7	CASSELTGGGQGPSGRPYEQYF
TRBD2	TRBV11-2	TRBJ2-7	CASSLREGNHEQYF